This TCR beta chain comes out of a study of siplizumab effects on memory and regulatory T cells. CDR1 is SGHVS and CDR2 is FNYEAQ in the germline V gene. The CDR3 has 15 residues. V was clipped by 2 bases and J by 5 bases; unmatched bases: 5. Data came from immunoSEQ multiplex PCR; TCRdb stores just in-frame clones and leaves some out. Counted here are fewer than 100,000 clones, over 90% occurring once; the ten biggest clones make up roughly 20%. The sequence was obtained from a human donor in good health. V and J are TRBV7-6 and TRBJ1-4; 7 nucleotides align to TRBD1. The sequencing sample was made of CD8+ T cells sorted from blood. The DNA for the CDR3 is TGTGCCAGCAGCTTATATGGACAGGCCAATGAAAAACTGTTTTTT. The encoded protein is CASSLYGQANEKLFF.